This T cell receptor beta chain was identified during a study of TIL therapy for anti-PD-1-resistant metastatic lung cancer. Whole-study context: Tumors were harvested before any PD-1/PD-L1 blockade. Study-level results: This highly selected cohort may not generalize to typical lung cancer patients. After infusion, TIL clonotypes partly replaced peripheral T cells and declined over months.

The libraries were made with immunoSEQ v3. Sequencing was performed with immunoSEQ multiplex PCR; in TCRdb, only in-frame clones are kept and a portion is missing. The sample shows approximately 22,000 clones, just over 70% of them seen only once. A note on this clone: The antigen is unknown.

Described time point: pre-treatment sample, taken before nivolumab and TIL therapy. Germline values: CDR1 KGHSH, CDR2 LQKENI. CDR3 length: 13 amino acids. Deletions cut 3 bases from V and 9 bases from J, with 12 bases between. The sequence was collected from a person aged 25-79 years with non-small cell lung cancer. This sample comprised blood, obtained at baseline. V gene TRBV18 combines with J gene TRBJ2-1; D perhaps matches TRBD1 (5 bases). The CDR3 is CASSPDDQGEQFF. DNA for the CDR3: TGTGCCAGCTCACCTGATGACCAGGGTGAGCAGTTCTTC.